The rows below give T cell receptor beta chains drawn from one sample of a study of long-term antiretroviral therapy in people with HIV. Data came from immunoSEQ multiplex PCR; TCRdb stores just in-frame clones and leaves some out. The table lists 25,000 to 35,000 clones, around nine tenths of them singletons, with roughly 3.9% in the top ten. The sequenced sample was unsorted PBMCs, obtained 1.8 years after starting antiretroviral therapy. The receptors stem from a woman aged 18-29 years with HIV. Both conserved end residues are trimmed from each CDR3. The D gene is left open where the match is weak. Clone sizes are given selectively: once, few, many, or a class where the clone is expanded.

. TRBD1 TRBJ2-7 TRBV5-8 ASSLGFRSGGSEQY
few TRBD1 TRBJ2-3 TRBV18 ASSRQGGDTQY
once . TRBJ2-1 TRBV29-1 SVEQRLTGEQF
. . TRBJ2-6 TRBV19 ASSIGSSGANVLT
. . . TRBV28 ASSFPTRSTQLVSYEQY
. . TRBJ1-6 TRBV2 ASRFDNVVSPLH
. . TRBJ2-1 TRBV28 ASSPLQGIEQF
. . TRBJ1-4 TRBV11-2 ASSLGPLWGNNEKLF
. TRBD2 TRBJ2-7 TRBV28 ASSLSLPSGTGGRAGSEQY
. . TRBJ2-5 TRBV7-3 ASSLNPRETQY
. . TRBJ2-3 TRBV9 ASTGLGEVGDTQY
. TRBD1 TRBJ2-4 TRBV18 ASSSLPGQGAKNIQY
. . TRBJ1-1 TRBV21-1 ARGERRNTEAF
. . TRBJ2-7 TRBV11-2 ASSLGVTEAYEQY
. TRBD1 TRBJ2-7 TRBV7-8 ASRPGTGSSYEQY
. . TRBJ2-3 TRBV6-5 ASSPSLTRAQY
. TRBD1 TRBJ1-4 TRBV5-1 ASSTGQGTTNEKLF
. . TRBJ1-1 TRBV11-1 ASSLSRARGTEAF
few . TRBJ2-3 TRBV7-6 ASSINPRDTQY
few . TRBJ2-5 TRBV4-1 ASSQARLSGPDFQETQY
. . TRBJ2-6 TRBV15 ATSSEDSTSGANVLT
once . TRBJ2-2 TRBV18 ASSPRGQLSGELF
. . TRBJ2-2 TRBV4-3 ASSLRFGGELF
. . TRBJ2-6 TRBV28 ASRPQGLGANVLT
. . TRBJ2-2 TRBV28 AAGSRELF
once . TRBJ2-5 TRBV7-9 ASSLLYQETQY
few TRBD2 TRBJ2-7 TRBV7-6 ASSLRAGVVMYEQY
. TRBD2 TRBJ2-7 TRBV13 ASSHRSTSGTYEQY
. TRBD1 TRBJ1-2 TRBV6-1 ASSEYRTGYGYT
. . TRBJ2-3 TRBV4-1 ASSQDGGATTQY
. TRBD1 TRBJ2-5 TRBV6-5 ASSRDRAETQY
. TRBD1 TRBJ2-7 TRBV19 ATSRLGQGLYEQY
. TRBD1 TRBJ1-5 TRBV18 ASSPARGDQPQH
. TRBD2 TRBJ2-7 TRBV19 ASSIPASGTYEQY
. . TRBJ2-7 TRBV19 ASNPGSSYEQY
. TRBD1 TRBJ2-7 TRBV27 ASSWGQVYEQY
. . TRBJ2-1 TRBV9 ASSVSSGHDNEQF
. . TRBJ1-2 TRBV19 ASSIPPGQQGGYT
few . TRBJ2-7 TRBV19 ASSRGGIDYEQY
. . TRBJ1-1 TRBV25-1 ASEGIKRGGTEAF
. . TRBJ2-7 TRBV15 ATSRDPGHYEQY
. . TRBJ2-3 TRBV5-1 ASSLERSSTDTQY
. TRBD2 TRBJ2-1 TRBV4-3 ASSQGVTSVHNEQF
. TRBD2 TRBJ2-7 TRBV11-3 ASSPTSGSYEQY
. TRBD1 TRBJ2-7 TRBV27 ASSLRQGWNEQY
. TRBD1 TRBJ2-5 TRBV27 ASRRGQQETQY
. . TRBJ1-1 TRBV5-1 ASSLLASGLNTEAF
once . TRBJ2-5 TRBV6-5 ASSYSPFGGETQY
. TRBD1 TRBJ1-5 TRBV2 ASSVNPDREISNQPQH
. . TRBJ2-7 TRBV10-3 AIRQEPNYEQY
. . TRBJ1-4 TRBV28 ASSLAETREKLF
. . TRBJ2-3 TRBV2 ASSERGGTDTQY
. . TRBJ1-3 TRBV28 ASRRGVGNTIY
once . TRBJ2-7 TRBV28 ASREAEGADRSYEQY
. . TRBJ2-1 TRBV4-3 ASSQWKFNEQF
. . TRBJ1-4 TRBV7-6 ASSPRNGRSEKLF
. TRBD2 TRBJ2-1 TRBV4-3 ASSQEGSGSPRNEQF
. . TRBJ2-1 TRBV11-2 ASSLRYQGSVGSNEQF
. . TRBJ1-1 TRBV7-2 ASSSRHRGGGTEAF
. . TRBJ2-5 TRBV5-1 ASSLAVAVQETQY